A single sample is the source of the 27 T cell receptor beta chains below, sequenced in a study of vaccination effects on CD4 cells after COVID-19. Clones were read by immunoSEQ multiplex PCR, and TCRdb kept only the in-frame ones, dropping some. The sample has approximately 30,000 clones, about three quarters seen once. Following culture for about ten days, CD4+ T cells were isolated. It was between March and December 2020 that the person had a SARS-CoV-2 infection confirmed by PCR. Everyone in the study got two shots of either the BNT162b2 or mRNA-1273 vaccine. These receptors have no identified antigens. The source material was CD4+ T cells from PBMCs cultured without peptide, sampled after COVID-19 vaccination. The receptors originated from a human donor who had a prior SARS-CoV-2 infection.

This chain links TRBV20-1 with TRBJ2-1; D is undetermined. V shed 3 bases and J shed 9 bases, with 12 bases lying between them. CDR1 is DFQATT and CDR2 is SNEGSKA in the germline V gene (reference sequence). The CDR3 loop spans 12 amino acids. CDR3 DNA sequence: TGCAGTGCTAGTGGTCGGCACTTTGAGCAGTTCTTC. This gives the protein CSASGRHFEQFF.

The gene calls are TRBV7-9 and TRBJ2-5; no reliable D call. Per the germline V gene, CDR1 is SEHNR and CDR2 is FQNEAQ (reference sequence). The V gene lost 8 bases and the J gene lost 2 bases, with 6 bases spanning the gap. The CDR3 is made up of 11 amino acids. The CDR3 bases are TGTGCCAGCGAAGGTCAAGAGACCCAGTACTTC. This codes for CASEGQETQYF.

The genes are TRBV10-3 and TRBJ2-2, with 7 nucleotides matching TRBD1. V lost 0 bases and J lost 1; bases outside the gene matches: 5. Germline CDR1 ENHRY, CDR2 SYGVKD. This CDR3 is built from 17 residues. The CDR3 loop is CAISESRQGLNTGELFF. The CDR3 nucleotides read TGTGCCATCAGTGAGTCGAGACAGGGATTGAACACCGGGGAGCTGTTTTTT.

This clone was counted a single time. The rearrangement joins TRBV18 to TRBJ1-3; 9 bases line up with TRBD1. V was clipped by 6 bases and J by 1 base; unmatched bases: 13. CDR1 is KGHSH and CDR2 is LQKENI in the germline V gene. This CDR3 contains 18 residues. The CDR3 here is CASSPTIVGTGSGNTIYF. In DNA form, the CDR3 reads TGTGCCAGCTCTCCAACAATCGTCGGGACAGGGTCTGGAAACACCATATATTTT.

The CDR3 region is CASSQGRQGYGYTF. The CDR3, as DNA: TGCGCCAGCAGCCAAGGTCGGCAGGGCTATGGCTACACCTTC. The gene calls are TRBV4-3 and TRBJ1-2; D is possibly TRBD1 (5 bases). Looked up from germline, CDR1 is LGHNA and CDR2 is YSLEER. V was shortened by 1 base and J by 4 bases, with 10 bases between the two germline ends. The CDR3 has 14 amino acids.

This clone was recorded a few times. The chain couples TRBV3-1 (or the pseudogene TRBV3-2) to TRBJ2-7; TRBD2 is a possible D gene (6 bases). With 2 bases removed from V and 7 bases from J, the gap between germline ends came to 12 bases. This CDR3 spans 13 amino acids. Germline V gives CDR1 LGHDT, CDR2 YNNKEL (reference sequence). The DNA for the CDR3 is TGTGCCAGCAGCCAAAATCTCGGAGGGGAGCAGTACTTC. Translated, it gives CASSQNLGGEQYF.

The gene calls are TRBV18 and TRBJ2-1, with D uncertain. The V end lost 3 bases, the J end lost 10 bases, and 7 bases lay between the germline ends. In germline, CDR1 is KGHSH, CDR2 LQKENI. The CDR3 has 11 amino acids. The CDR3 bases are TGTGCCAGCTCACCGGGTGAGGAGCAGTTCTTC. This sequence encodes CASSPGEEQFF.

The J gene is TRBJ1-1, the V gene TRBV5-4; possibly TRBD1 for D (5 bases). V gave up 3 bases and J gave up 1 base, with 7 bases separating them. The CDR3 extends over 13 amino acids. Germline V gene data show CDR1 as SGHNT and CDR2 as YYREEE (reference sequence). Here the CDR3 reads CASSSQGNTEAFF. The DNA for the CDR3 is TGTGCCAGCAGCTCCCAGGGGAACACTGAAGCTTTCTTT.

This clone came up a few times. This chain connects TRBV30 to TRBJ1-6, with D maybe TRBD1 (5 bases). Germline assignment: CDR1 GTSNPN and CDR2 SVGIG (reference sequence). V lost 1 base and J lost 14, with 15 bases in between. The CDR3 runs to 13 residues. In DNA, the CDR3 is TGTGCCTGGAGTGAACGGGACGGTTTGACCCTCCACTTT. Translating it yields CAWSERDGLTLHF. The complete variable domain, with remaining parts taken from reference TRBV30 and TRBJ1-6, reads SQTIHQWPATLVQPVGSPLSLECTVEGTSNPNLYWYRQAAGRGLQLLFYSVGIGQISSEVPQNLSASRPQDRQFILSSKKLLLSDSGFYLCAWSERDGLTLHFGNGTRLTVT.

This clone was picked up one time. The rearrangement joins TRBV11-1 to TRBJ2-3, with D perhaps TRBD2 (6 bases). This CDR3 region has 16 residues. V gave up 3 bases and J gave up 6 bases, with 19 bases separating them. Looked up from germline, CDR1 is SGHAT and CDR2 is FQDESV (reference sequence). The CDR3, as DNA: TGTGCCAGCAGCTTGCTCCGGAGGGGCGAGGGGGATACGCAGTATTTT. This gives the protein CASSLLRRGEGDTQYF.

The J gene is TRBJ2-7, the V gene TRBV29-1, with D uncertain. Germline V CDR1 and CDR2: SQVTM, ANQGSEA. V lost 1 base, J lost 2 bases, and 9 bases lay in between. The CDR3 is 13 amino acids. The CDR3 loop reads CSVEGRFAYEQYF. CDR3 sequence (DNA): TGCAGCGTTGAAGGCCGGTTCGCCTACGAGCAGTACTTC.

The chain combines TRBV5-5 with TRBJ2-7, with D hard to call. V was clipped by 3 bases and J by 4 bases, with 11 bases between them. Looked up from germline, CDR1 is SGHKS and CDR2 is YYEKEE (reference sequence). This CDR3 has 13 residues. The CDR3 sequence: CASSSVVGYEQYF. The CDR3 region has the DNA TGTGCCAGCAGCTCCGTGGTGGGGTACGAGCAGTACTTC.

This clone was detected only a few times. The gene calls are TRBV19 and TRBJ1-2; 7 nucleotides agree with TRBD1. Germline V gives CDR1 LNHDA, CDR2 SQIVND (reference sequence). J gave up 0 bases and V 8 bases, and 12 bases lay outside the gene matches. This CDR3 has 16 residues. In DNA form, the CDR3 reads TGTGCCAGTGGGGGGCAGGGACAGAGATCTAACTATGGCTACACCTTC. This translates into CASGGQGQRSNYGYTF.

This clone was detected only once. The gene calls are TRBV24-1 and TRBJ2-1; the D gene is possibly TRBD1 (6 bases). The germline V gene encodes CDR1 KGHDR and CDR2 SFDVKD. With 3 bases removed from V and 0 bases from J, the gap between germline ends came to 20 bases. The CDR3 has 19 residues. The CDR3 DNA is TGTGCCACCAGTGATGGGGGAACGTGGGACAAAGGCTCCTACAATGAGCAGTTCTTC. This gives the protein CATSDGGTWDKGSYNEQFF.

The V and J genes are TRBV5-1 and TRBJ1-6, with 10 bases lining up with TRBD1. CDR1 and CDR2 (germline): SGHRS, YFSETQ. This CDR3 is 17 amino acids long. J lost 0 bases, V lost 5 bases, and 5 bases had no gene match. The CDR3 here is CASRSGQGSSYNSPLHF. The CDR3 DNA sequence: TGCGCCAGCAGGTCGGGACAGGGGAGCTCCTATAATTCACCCCTCCACTTT.

The chain recombines TRBV28 with TRBJ1-6; 9 bases align to TRBD1. The germline V gene encodes CDR1 MDHEN and CDR2 SYDVKM. The CDR3 length is 15 residues. Unmatched junction bases numbered 4, after V lost 6 bases and J lost 4 bases. The CDR3 region has the DNA TGTGCCAGCAGGCCGGGGACAGGGTATAATTCACCCCTCCACTTT. This translates into CASRPGTGYNSPLHF.

V and J are TRBV12-5 and TRBJ1-1; the D is unclear. V shed 3 bases and J shed 5 bases, with 13 bases lying between them. The CDR3 has 14 residues. The germline CDR1 and CDR2 sequences are LGHNT and FRNRAP. The CDR3: CASGLNLQLTEAFF. The CDR3 coding sequence is TGTGCTAGTGGTTTAAACCTCCAGCTAACTGAAGCTTTCTTT.

The chain recombines TRBV30 with TRBJ1-2; D perhaps matches TRBD1 (5 bases). Germline loops: CDR1 GTSNPN, CDR2 SVGIG (reference sequence). V was pared by 8 bases and J by 1 base, with 17 bases between. This CDR3 has 14 residues. The CDR3 region has the DNA TGTGCCGGGACCAGCTGGGGGGATAACTATGGCTACACCTTC. Translating gives CAGTSWGDNYGYTF.

This chain connects TRBV7-3 to TRBJ2-2, with D possibly being TRBD2 (6 bases). CDR3 length: 14 residues. V lost 10 bases, J lost 4 bases, and 16 bases lay in between. Germline lookup yields CDR1 SGHTA and CDR2 FQGTGA. The CDR3 loop reads CATQQTSGTGELFF. CDR3 in DNA: TGTGCCACGCAGCAGACTAGTGGCACCGGGGAGCTGTTTTTT.

The rearrangement joins TRBV5-1 to TRBJ2-1, with 12 bases that match TRBD2. V lost 3 bases to trimming and J lost 8 bases; unmatched junction nucleotides: 12. This CDR3 spans 17 amino acids. Germline V CDR1 and CDR2: SGHRS, YFSETQ. CDR3 sequence (DNA): TGCGCCAGCAGCTGGGGACTAGCGGGCCCCCTGGGAGATGAGCAGTTCTTC. Amino acid sequence: CASSWGLAGPLGDEQFF.

J is TRBJ2-7 and V is TRBV11-2; D gene uncertain. This CDR3 is built from 15 residues. The germline CDR1 and CDR2 sequences are SGHAT and FQNNGV. Trimming took 5 bases from V and 0 from J, leaving 14 bases between them. The CDR3 sequence: CASSRPQQRSYEQYF. The DNA of the CDR3 is TGTGCCAGCAGCCGACCCCAGCAGCGCTCCTACGAGCAGTACTTC.

This chain connects TRBV7-9 to TRBJ1-2; 10 positions match TRBD1. This CDR3 region has 16 residues. The V gene's germline CDR1 is SEHNR and CDR2 FQNEAQ (reference sequence). Trimming at V came to 3 bases and at J to 6 bases, leaving 10 bases not matched to a gene. DNA of the CDR3: TGTGCCAGCAGCTTCCTCGGCGACAGGGGGCTGAATGGCTACACCTTC. Translated, it gives CASSFLGDRGLNGYTF.

The CDR3 region has the DNA TGTGCCAGCAGCCAAGACAGGGTAATGGAAGATACGCAGTATTTT. Translated, it gives CASSQDRVMEDTQYF. J is TRBJ2-3 and V is TRBV4-2, with D perhaps matching TRBD1 (5 bases). This CDR3 is 15 amino acids long. V lost 0 bases to trimming and J lost 5 bases, with 12 bases between them. CDR1 is LGHNA, CDR2 YNFKEQ, per germline.

J is TRBJ2-2 and V is TRBV7-9; D not certain. CDR1 and CDR2 (germline): SEHNR, FQNEAQ (reference sequence). Trimming took 5 bases from V and 8 from J, leaving 12 bases between them. This CDR3 has 13 residues. CDR3 in amino acids: CASSPIRRGELFF. Here the CDR3 DNA reads TGTGCCAGCAGCCCCATTCGGCGGGGGGAGCTGTTTTTT.

Written as DNA, the CDR3 is TGTGCCAGCAGCTTCTCCGGGCTAGCGGGCTACGAGCAGTACTTC. This translates into CASSFSGLAGYEQYF. The chain links TRBV7-2 to TRBJ2-7; 8 bases map to TRBD2. The J segment lost 3 bases and the V segment lost 3 bases, leaving 7 bases of the junction unmatched. The CDR3 extends over 15 amino acids. Looked up from germline, CDR1 is SGHTA and CDR2 is FQGNSA.

The genes are TRBV5-4 and TRBJ1-1; D remains unclear. CDR3 size: 14 residues. Trimming cost V 3 bases and J 0 bases, with 9 bases left between them. Germline V CDR1 and CDR2: SGHNT, YYREEE (reference sequence). The CDR3 DNA is TGTGCCAGCAGCTCCACAGCGTTGAACACTGAAGCTTTCTTT. Its translation is CASSSTALNTEAFF.

The chain carries TRBV5-1 and TRBJ2-7; D is unclear. The germline V gene encodes CDR1 SGHRS and CDR2 YFSETQ. This CDR3 is 12 amino acids long. Trimming cost V 1 base and J 2 bases, with 4 bases left between them. This chain's CDR3 is CASSLTAYEQYF. The CDR3 coding sequence is TGCGCCAGCAGCTTGACAGCCTACGAGCAGTACTTC. Full variable domain (outside the CDR3, taken from reference TRBV5-1 and TRBJ2-7): KAGVTQTPRYLIKTRGQQVTLSCSPISGHRSVSWYQQTPGQGLQFLFEYFSETQRNKGNFPGRFSGRQFSNSRSEMNVSTLELGDSALYLCASSLTAYEQYFGPGTRLTVT.